Each of the 22 T cell receptor beta chains below was sequenced from the same sample in a study of blood T cell repertoires in COVID-19. The table came from immunoSEQ multiplex PCR; TCRdb's copy has only in-frame clones and leaves some out. Among a few hundred thousand clones listed, 75% to 90% were seen once. The source material was peripheral blood. The source of these receptors is a woman under 30 with acute or convalescent COVID-19.

CDR3 bases: TGTGCCACCAGTGATTTCTTCAGGGGTACAGATACGCAGTATTTT. This encodes CATSDFFRGTDTQYF. The V gene is TRBV24-1, the J gene TRBJ2-3, with D possibly matching TRBD1 (6 bases). CDR3 size: 15 residues. V was pared by 1 base and J by 3 bases, with 10 bases between. The germline V gene encodes CDR1 KGHDR and CDR2 SFDVKD.

The count of this clone is one. This chain uses TRBV19 with TRBJ1-5, with a tentative D call TRBD1 (6 bases). CDR1 and CDR2 from the germline V gene are LNHDA and SQIVND (reference sequence). The length of the CDR3 is 14 residues. V was cut by 6 bases and J by 4 bases, with 13 bases left in between. This chain's CDR3 is CASRYGGGNQPQHF. For the CDR3, the DNA is TGTGCCAGTAGATATGGGGGCGGGAATCAGCCCCAGCATTTT.

The genes are TRBV3-1 (or the pseudogene TRBV3-2) and TRBJ1-2; 9 bases are a match to TRBD1. Germline-derived CDR1 and CDR2 are LGHDT and YNNKEL (reference sequence). The CDR3 length is 16 residues. Unmatched junction bases numbered 12, after V lost 6 bases and J lost 4 bases. CDR3 sequence: CASSITSQGAGYGYTF. CDR3 in DNA: TGTGCCAGCAGTATTACCTCACAGGGGGCGGGCTATGGCTACACCTTC.

The V gene is TRBV5-6, the J gene TRBJ1-1; maybe TRBD1 (5 bases). V was clipped by 3 bases and J by 2 bases, with 8 bases between them. The CDR3 contains 13 residues. Germline-derived CDR1 and CDR2 are SGHDT and YYEEEE. Written as DNA, the CDR3 is TGTGCCAGCAGCTGGGGGGGAAACACTGAAGCTTTCTTT. It codes for CASSWGGNTEAFF. Drawing the rest from reference TRBV5-6 and TRBJ1-1, the complete variable domain is DAGVTQSPTHLIKTRGQQVTLRCSPKSGHDTVSWYQQALGQGPQFIFQYYEEEERQRGNFPDRFSGHQFPNYSSELNVNALLLGDSALYLCASSWGGNTEAFFGQGTRLTVV.

This clone was counted once. Here the CDR3 DNA reads TGTGCCAGCAGCTTCGGGGGTTTTTTTGCAGATACGCAGTATTTT. As protein: CASSFGGFFADTQYF. The chain links TRBV11-1 to TRBJ2-3; tentative D call: TRBD2 (6 bases). With 3 bases removed from V and 4 bases from J, the gap between germline ends came to 14 bases. Germline CDR1 and CDR2: SGHAT and FQDESV (reference sequence). This CDR3 is built from 15 residues. The full variable domain, in which reference TRBV11-1 and TRBJ2-3 provide the parts outside the CDR3, is EAEVAQSPRYKITEKSQAVAFWCDPISGHATLYWYRQILGQGPELLVQFQDESVVDDSQLPKDRFSAERLKGVDSTLKIQPAELGDSAMYLCASSFGGFFADTQYFGPGTRLTVL.

J is TRBJ2-7 and V is TRBV13; D perhaps matches TRBD2 (6 bases). Germline CDR1 is PRHDT and CDR2 is FYEKMQ (reference sequence). The germline V and J ends were trimmed by 1 base and 2 bases, with 15 bases remaining between them. The CDR3 loop spans 16 amino acids. CDR3 DNA sequence: TGTGCCAGCAGCTTAGCCCTTAGCGGTCCTCCCTACGAGCAGTACTTC. Its protein is CASSLALSGPPYEQYF.

This chain links TRBV7-2 with TRBJ1-1; D remains ambiguous. There are 13 residues in the CDR3. Trimming stripped 1 base from V and 5 bases from J, with 8 bases between. CDR1 is SGHTA, CDR2 FQGNSA, per germline. Written as DNA, the CDR3 is TGTGCCAGCAGCTTAGGGAGGTTGACTGAAGCTTTCTTT. The encoded protein is CASSLGRLTEAFF.

The V and J genes are TRBV11-2 and TRBJ2-7, with D perhaps TRBD1 (6 bases). Germline loops: CDR1 SGHAT, CDR2 FQNNGV. The CDR3 has 11 residues. The ends were cut back, 7 bases at V and 12 bases at J, with 16 bases in the middle. The CDR3 reads CASILDSFWYF. CDR3 in DNA: TGTGCCAGCATCCTGGACAGTTTTTGGTACTTC.

This sequence joins TRBV7-6 and TRBJ2-7, with D uncertain. Trimming removed 6 bases from V and 3 bases from J, with 9 bases in between. Germline CDR1 reads SGHVS; CDR2 reads FNYEAQ. The CDR3 has 12 residues. CDR3: CASSPRGYEQYF. CDR3 coding DNA: TGTGCCAGCAGTCCAAGAGGCTACGAGCAGTACTTC.

CDR3 nucleotide sequence: TGTGCCAGCAGCGAGAGTCAGGGGTTGAACACTGAAGCTTTCTTT. It is translated as CASSESQGLNTEAFF. The chain employs TRBV9 and TRBJ1-1, with a possible D match to TRBD1 (6 bases). The germline gives CDR1 SGDLS, CDR2 YYNGEE. The CDR3 consists of 15 residues. V dropped 3 bases and J dropped 0 bases, with 12 bases sitting between them.

This chain joins TRBV30 and TRBJ2-4; weak D call: TRBD2 (6 bases). Germline loops: CDR1 GTSNPN, CDR2 SVGIG (reference sequence). V lost 0 bases and J lost 5, with 17 bases in between. The CDR3 runs to 16 residues. CDR3 protein: CAWSVPGARGENIQYF. The CDR3 bases are TGTGCCTGGAGTGTACCGGGAGCAAGGGGCGAAAACATTCAGTACTTC.

The CDR3: CSVEKPAPGTSVYNEQFF. The CDR3, as DNA: TGCAGCGTTGAAAAACCGGCCCCCGGGACTAGCGTTTACAATGAGCAGTTCTTC. The V gene is TRBV29-1, the J gene TRBJ2-1; 10 nucleotides align to TRBD2. The J segment lost 4 bases and the V segment lost 2 bases, leaving 14 bases of the junction unmatched. The CDR3 is 18 residues long. Germline V lookup: CDR1 SQVTM, CDR2 ANQGSEA.

This chain uses TRBV12-3 or TRBV12-4 with TRBJ1-2, with D possibly being TRBD1 (6 bases). The CDR3 loop spans 13 amino acids. Trimming stripped 7 bases from V and 8 bases from J, with 17 bases between. CDR3 loop: CASKPRQASGYTF. CDR3 in DNA: TGTGCCAGCAAACCCAGACAGGCCTCGGGCTACACCTTC.

This chain links TRBV27 with TRBJ1-2; the match to TRBD1 covers 8 bases. Trimming took 7 bases from V and 4 from J; bases not matched to a gene: 5. The CDR3 runs to 13 residues. Germline-derived CDR1 and CDR2 are MNHEY and SMNVEV (reference sequence). CDR3 protein: CASTGQASYGYTF. Written as DNA, the CDR3 is TGTGCCAGCACGGGACAGGCTTCCTATGGCTACACCTTC.

This chain joins TRBV7-3 and TRBJ2-2; TRBD2 matches at 7 bases. CDR1 SGHTA and CDR2 FQGTGA come from the germline V gene. CDR3 length: 14 residues. The ends lost 5 bases at V and 1 base at J; junction bases unmatched: 1. This CDR3 reads CASSPGGNTGELFF. The CDR3 DNA reads as TGTGCCAGCAGCCCGGGGGGGAACACCGGGGAGCTGTTTTTT.

The V gene is TRBV11-3, the J gene TRBJ1-1; a possible D gene is TRBD1 (5 bases). Trimming shortened V by 5 bases and J by 0 bases, and 13 bases separated the two germline ends. Germline V lookup: CDR1 SGHNT, CDR2 YENEEA. The CDR3 is made up of 15 amino acids. CDR3 residues: CASSKDSGVNTEAFF. The DNA of the CDR3 is TGTGCCAGCAGCAAGGATTCGGGGGTGAACACTGAAGCTTTCTTT.

The chain uses TRBV11-2 and TRBJ1-1, with TRBD1 matching over 8 bases. The germline CDR1 and CDR2 sequences are SGHAT and FQNNGV. Germline trimming cut 7 bases from V and 0 bases from J; bases unmatched to any gene: 13. The CDR3 sequence is 17 residues long. The CDR3 loop reads CASTKGQGNFMNTEAFF. In DNA, the CDR3 is TGTGCCAGCACCAAAGGACAGGGTAACTTTATGAACACTGAAGCTTTCTTT.

This chain connects TRBV4-1 to TRBJ2-5; 13 nucleotides align to TRBD2. CDR1 and CDR2 (germline): MGHRA, YSYEKL. The CDR3 totals 18 residues. The V segment lost 4 bases and the J segment 5 bases; nucleotides outside the gene matches: 13. The CDR3: CASSLSGTSGEDWETQYF. CDR3 DNA sequence: TGCGCCAGCAGCCTATCCGGGACTAGCGGGGAAGATTGGGAGACCCAGTACTTC.

This clone has more than one count but fewer than ten. V and J are TRBV4-2 and TRBJ1-5, with 12 bases identical to TRBD1. CDR1 is LGHNA and CDR2 is YNFKEQ in the germline V gene. This CDR3 contains 15 residues. J was trimmed by 5 bases and V by 1 base; bases with no gene match: 0. The CDR3: CASSQGDRGHQPQHF. Written as DNA, the CDR3 is TGTGCCAGCAGCCAAGGGGACAGGGGGCATCAGCCCCAGCATTTT.

The V and J genes are TRBV7-2 and TRBJ1-1; D is perhaps TRBD1 (5 bases). CDR3 size: 14 residues. Germline V gene sequence: CDR1 SGHTA, CDR2 FQGNSA. Trimming took off 5 bases at V and 10 bases at J, with 20 bases between the two ends. The CDR3 DNA is TGTGCCAGCAGCCCTTGGGAATTGGGACTGGGAGCTTTCTTT. This translates into CASSPWELGLGAFF.

The chain combines TRBV27 with TRBJ1-1; D unresolved. This CDR3 has 10 amino acids. Germline V gene data show CDR1 as MNHEY and CDR2 as SMNVEV (reference sequence). V was cut by 10 bases and J by 11 bases, with 14 bases left in between. The CDR3 region has the DNA TGTGCCATTACGGACTTGGTGGCTTTCTTT. This gives the protein CAITDLVAFF.

J is TRBJ2-2 and V is TRBV5-1, with TRBD1 identical over 8 bases. Germline CDR1 is SGHRS and CDR2 is YFSETQ. V trimming: 5 bases; J trimming: 6 bases; junction bases outside the gene matches: 9. CDR3 length: 15 amino acids. CDR3: CASRQGEIQPGELFF. DNA for the CDR3: TGCGCCAGCAGACAGGGGGAGATTCAACCCGGGGAGCTGTTTTTT.